The source of this T cell receptor beta chain is a study of blood T cell repertoires in COVID-19. Study-level background: The United States, Italy and Spain supplied acute and convalescent COVID-19 samples.

Assay: immunoSEQ multiplex PCR; the TCRdb copy retains only in-frame clones and omits some. This sample has fewer than 350,000 clones, with 81% found just once. Germline CDR1 and CDR2: SGHDT and YYEEEE. The length of the CDR3 is 13 residues. J gave up 9 bases and V 4 bases, and 9 bases lay outside the gene matches. The chain uses TRBV5-6 and TRBJ2-7; 8 nucleotides align to TRBD1. Specimen: peripheral blood. This sequence originates from a woman aged 55 to 70 with active or convalescent COVID-19. This CDR3 is CASSLGAGGVQYF. DNA for the CDR3: TGTGCCAGCAGCCTGGGCGCAGGGGGCGTGCAGTACTTC.